Sequencing of this T cell receptor beta chain was carried out in a study of T cells in Graves' hyperthyroidism and ophthalmopathy. Study information: Peripheral blood draws took place at initial diagnosis, ahead of any treatment.

Clinicians diagnosed patients from clinical symptoms, serum thyroxine and TRAb, thyroid ultrasound and orbital computed tomography. The study collected blood at first hyperthyroidism diagnosis, before any ophthalmopathy symptoms arose. The PBMCs were taken from over 9.5 ml of fresh peripheral blood. This clonotype was counted at least ten times. From germline, CDR1 is LGHDT and CDR2 YNNKEL (reference sequence). V lost 4 bases and J lost 4, with 13 bases in between. CDR3 length: 14 amino acids. Amplification of TCR beta CDR3 regions used RNA as the template. A set of HTBI primers served as the primers for a first-round RT-PCR of the TCR CDR3. TCRdb reprocessed the multiplex PCR reads with MiXCR, giving one entry per CDR3 protein. This sample yields fewer than 400,000 distinct CDR3 sequences, of which approximately 14% are seen a single time; about a quarter belongs to the top ten.

This chain connects TRBV3-1 to TRBJ1-2; D is possibly TRBD1 (5 bases). This receptor was taken from a woman younger than 30 with Graves' hyperthyroidism that later progressed to Graves' ophthalmopathy. The sequenced material came from blood. The CDR3 nucleotides read TGTGCCAGCAGCCCCTCAGGGTTCAGCTATGGCTACACCTTC. This codes for CASSPSGFSYGYTF.